The rows below give T cell receptor beta chains drawn from one sample of a study of cytomegalovirus exposure and HLA in healthy donors. The assay was immunoSEQ multiplex PCR, and TCRdb's table has in-frame clones only and misses some. Of about 79,000 clones in the sample, under 95% were seen once. Sequences were obtained from PBMCs. Receptors originate from a woman in her 30s in good health and CMV-seronegative. Each CDR3 is given with its conserved first and last residue. The D gene is left open where the match is weak. Not every row has a clone size; where given, it reads once, few, many or a size class.

TRBJ1-4,TRBV7-9,TRBD1,NA,CASSLGDRAFVRINEKLFF,TGTGCCAGCAGCTTAGGGGACAGGGCATTTGTCCGGATTAATGAAAAACTGTTTTTT
TRBJ1-4,TRBV7-9,NA,NA,CASSLGTGGLLGEKLFF,TGTGCCAGCAGCTTAGGGACGGGTGGACTATTGGGAGAAAAACTGTTTTTT
TRBJ1-1,TRBV6-1,NA,NA,CASSEIVRRQLNTEAFF,TGTGCCAGCAGTGAAATAGTTAGGAGACAGTTGAACACTGAAGCTTTCTTT
TRBJ1-1,TRBV28,NA,NA,CASSLPGGGGRSTEAFF,TGTGCCAGCAGTTTACCCGGGGGAGGAGGGCGTTCCACTGAAGCTTTCTTT
TRBJ2-7,TRBV15,TRBD1,NA,CATSRATGTGGWYEQYF,TGTGCCACCAGCAGAGCAACCGGGACAGGGGGCTGGTACGAGCAGTACTTC
TRBJ2-1,TRBV5-4,NA,NA,CASSLLANNEQFF,TGTGCCAGCAGCTTGCTAGCTAACAATGAGCAGTTCTTC
TRBJ2-5,TRBV7-9,NA,NA,CASSVRGLGETQYF,TGTGCCAGCAGCGTCAGGGGTTTGGGGGAGACCCAGTACTTC
TRBJ1-1,TRBV19,NA,NA,CASSMGGVRNTEAFF,TGTGCCAGTAGTATGGGAGGGGTGCGGAACACTGAAGCTTTCTTT
TRBJ2-5,TRBV21-1,NA,NA,CASIRGQIQETQYF,TGTGCCAGCATTCGCGGACAAATACAAGAGACCCAGTACTTC
TRBJ2-7,TRBV6-5,TRBD1,NA,CASSYSMGRGLNEQYF,TGTGCCAGCAGTTACTCGATGGGCAGGGGGCTAAACGAGCAGTACTTC
TRBJ1-1,TRBV11-2,TRBD1,NA,CASSRVTGANTEAFF,TGTGCCAGCAGCCGAGTGACAGGGGCGAACACTGAAGCTTTCTTT
TRBJ1-2,TRBV19,NA,NA,CASTLRDRQDGYTF,TGTGCCAGTACTCTCCGGGACCGACAGGATGGCTACACCTTC
TRBJ2-3,TRBV7-3,NA,NA,CASSLNRRDSGTDTQYF,TGTGCCAGCAGCTTAAATCGGAGGGACAGCGGCACAGATACGCAGTATTTT
TRBJ2-7,TRBV28,TRBD2,NA,CASSLRASGSYEQYF,TGTGCCAGCAGTTTAAGGGCTAGCGGGAGCTACGAGCAGTACTTC
TRBJ1-2,TRBV6-5,NA,NA,CASSPGGLYGYTF,TGTGCCAGCAGCCCCGGGGGGCTCTATGGCTACACCTTC
TRBJ2-3,TRBV11-2,NA,NA,CASSLGGGPDTQYF,TGTGCCAGCAGCTTAGGTGGAGGGCCGGATACGCAGTATTTT
TRBJ1-5,TRBV19,NA,NA,CASSIEEGGYSNQPQHF,TGTGCCAGTAGTATAGAAGAAGGAGGTTATAGCAATCAGCCCCAGCATTTT
TRBJ1-3,TRBV6-6,NA,NA,CASSPGQLSGNTIYF,TGTGCCAGCAGCCCTGGACAGCTCTCTGGAAACACCATATATTTT
TRBJ2-3,TRBV10-3,NA,NA,CAISESRENTQYF,TGTGCCATCAGTGAGTCTAGGGAGAATACGCAGTATTTT
TRBJ1-1,TRBV18,TRBD1,NA,CASSPKQQGLPNTEAFF,TGTGCCAGCTCCCCGAAACAACAGGGGCTCCCGAACACTGAAGCTTTCTTT
TRBJ2-1,TRBV9,NA,NA,CASSVAGEQFF,TGTGCCAGCAGCGTAGCCGGTGAGCAGTTCTTC
TRBJ1-1,TRBV7-9,NA,NA,CASSLDLGSGNTEAFF,TGTGCCAGCAGCTTGGATCTTGGTTCGGGGAACACTGAAGCTTTCTTT
TRBJ1-5,TRBV2,TRBD1,NA,CASTVGQAASQPQHF,TGTGCCAGCACCGTGGGACAGGCAGCATCTCAGCCCCAGCATTTT
TRBJ1-1,TRBV6-6,NA,NA,CASSVPGGSAEAFF,TGTGCCAGCAGTGTCCCGGGGGGCAGCGCTGAAGCTTTCTTT
TRBJ1-3,TRBV25-1,NA,once,CASRQTGSGNTIYF,TGTGCCAGCAGGCAGACTGGCTCTGGAAACACCATATATTTT
TRBJ2-7,TRBV4-1,TRBD1,NA,CASSPRQGDYEQYF,TGCGCCAGCAGCCCCCGACAGGGGGACTACGAGCAGTACTTC
TRBJ2-3,TRBV5-4,NA,NA,CASSSLTDTQYF,TGTGCCAGCAGCTCCCTTACAGATACGCAGTATTTT
TRBJ1-4,TRBV5-4,TRBD1,NA,CASSLGLSGTANEKLFF,TGTGCCAGCAGCTTGGGTCTCTCCGGGACAGCTAATGAAAAACTGTTTTTT
TRBJ2-7,TRBV7-2,NA,NA,CASSLGAATYEQYF,TGTGCCAGCAGCCTAGGAGCCGCCACCTACGAGCAGTACTTC
TRBJ1-1,TRBV7-2,NA,once,CASSYRVPTEAFF,TGTGCCAGCAGCTACAGGGTTCCTACTGAAGCTTTCTTT
TRBJ1-6,TRBV27,NA,NA,CASSLHRQIPDRSGNSPLHF,TGTGCCAGCAGTCTACATCGACAGATCCCTGACCGGAGTGGTAATTCACCCCTCCACTTT
TRBJ1-1,TRBV7-8,NA,NA,CASSLIGGDTEAFF,TGTGCCAGCAGCTTAATTGGCGGAGACACTGAAGCTTTCTTT
TRBJ2-7,TRBV9,NA,NA,CASSFSGSSYEQYF,TGTGCCAGCAGCTTTAGCGGAAGCTCCTACGAGCAGTACTTC
TRBJ2-7,TRBV7-9,TRBD2,NA,CASSLAGGREQYF,TGTGCCAGCAGCCTAGCGGGAGGTAGGGAGCAGTACTTC
TRBJ1-1,TRBV18,TRBD1,NA,CASSLETGVLTEAFF,TGTGCCAGCTCACTTGAGACAGGGGTGCTCACTGAAGCTTTCTTT
TRBJ2-5,TRBV30,TRBD2,few,CAWSVGSGPQETQYF,TGTGCCTGGAGTGTGGGTAGCGGGCCCCAAGAGACCCAGTACTTC
TRBJ2-7,TRBV7-9,TRBD1,NA,CASSSPGQGFGEQYF,TGTGCCAGCAGCTCCCCGGGACAGGGGTTCGGCGAGCAGTACTTC
TRBJ1-2,TRBV5-1,TRBD1,NA,CASSSELVRRDRGIGYTF,TGCGCCAGCAGCTCGGAGCTCGTACGCCGGGACAGGGGGATTGGCTACACCTTC
TRBJ1-4,TRBV7-9,NA,NA,CASSRSEGREWKKLFF,TGTGCCAGCAGCCGATCGGAGGGCAGGGAATGGAAAAAACTGTTTTTT
TRBJ1-1,TRBV18,NA,NA,CASSPSLTRNTEAFF,TGTGCCAGCTCACCGTCCTTGACTCGAAACACTGAAGCTTTCTTT
TRBJ2-5,TRBV5-8,TRBD2,NA,CASLEPGLQETQYF,TGTGCCAGCTTAGAACCGGGACTACAAGAGACCCAGTACTTC
TRBJ2-1,TRBV6-1,NA,NA,CASSTLGSSYNEQFF,TGTGCCAGCAGCACATTGGGGAGCTCCTACAATGAGCAGTTCTTC
TRBJ2-5,TRBV6-5,TRBD2,NA,CASSFLAGETQYF,TGTGCCAGCAGTTTCCTAGCGGGAGAGACCCAGTACTTC
TRBJ1-4,TRBV5-8,NA,NA,CASSIGGVRVKLFF,TGTGCCAGCAGTATAGGAGGGGTGAGGGTAAAACTGTTTTTT
TRBJ1-3,TRBV29-1,TRBD1,NA,CSARGRGSGNTIYF,TGCAGCGCCAGGGGGCGCGGGTCTGGAAACACCATATATTTT
TRBJ2-1,TRBV5-1,NA,NA,CASSLLTGALHEQFF,TGCGCCAGCAGCTTGTTAACGGGAGCTCTGCATGAGCAGTTCTTC
TRBJ1-5,TRBV2,NA,NA,CASSEIGGRQPQHF,TGTGCCAGCAGTGAAATCGGGGGTAGACAGCCCCAGCATTTT
TRBJ1-2,TRBV30,NA,NA,CAWTSFDGYTF,TGTGCCTGGACCTCTTTCGATGGCTACACCTTC
TRBJ2-6,TRBV5-1,TRBD1,NA,CASRETGGANVLTF,TGCGCCAGCAGGGAGACAGGGGGGGCCAACGTCCTGACTTTC
TRBJ1-3,TRBV7-2,TRBD1,NA,CASSMGGTGYGNTIYF,TGTGCCAGCAGCATGGGAGGGACAGGGTACGGAAACACCATATATTTT
TRBJ2-4,TRBV6-1,NA,few,CASSEGGVVVKNIQYF,TGTGCCAGCAGTGAAGGGGGGGTGGTGGTCAAAAACATTCAGTACTTC
TRBJ2-4,TRBV18,TRBD2,NA,CASSPKPGLARNENIQYF,TGTGCCAGCTCCCCTAAACCGGGACTAGCGAGGAATGAAAACATTCAGTACTTC
TRBJ2-1,TRBV6-6,TRBD2,NA,CASSYSGLNAEQFF,TGTGCCAGCAGTTACTCGGGACTAAACGCTGAGCAGTTCTTC
TRBJ1-5,TRBV6-5,NA,NA,CASSFGNQPQHF,TGTGCCAGCAGTTTCGGCAATCAGCCCCAGCATTTT
TRBJ1-6,TRBV28,NA,NA,CASSLLEGGRSPLHF,TGTGCCAGCAGTTTATTGGAGGGAGGACGTTCACCCCTCCACTTT